A single TCR beta chain is shown here with its context. Its antigen is still unknown. The length of the CDR3 is 16 residues. Trimming removed 3 bases from V and 4 bases from J; junction bases left unmatched: 5. Per the germline V gene, CDR1 is MNHNS and CDR2 is SASEGT. The sample comes from a study of cytomegalovirus exposure and HLA in healthy donors. Study-level background: Early released data had tens of millions of unique TCRs, all coming from HLA-typed donors.

Primers included in the PCR were 60 Vbeta and 13 Jbeta primers. The protocol was immunoSEQ multiplex PCR, while the TCRdb copy is restricted to in-frame clones and leaves out a portion. Among about 270,000 clones listed, roughly 70% were seen once. Study results and caveats: When analyzed later, the rates of TCR association showed variation by HLA locus, with DRB1 the most and HLA-C the fewest. Roughly even sequencing depth across donors was the assumption behind the presence/absence analyses.

The sample taken for sequencing was PBMCs. This TCR came from a female donor in good health and CMV-seronegative. The chain couples TRBV6-1 to TRBJ2-1; TRBD2 matches at 11 bases. CDR3 protein: CASSDLAGGRYNEQFF. In DNA form, the CDR3 reads TGTGCCAGCAGTGACTTAGCGGGAGGGAGATACAATGAGCAGTTCTTC.